Shown below are 18 T cell receptor beta chains from a single sample sequenced in a study of cytomegalovirus exposure and HLA in healthy donors. The table came from immunoSEQ multiplex PCR; TCRdb's copy has only in-frame clones and leaves some out. In the table there are 60,000 to 85,000 clones, about 93% of which are singletons. The sequenced sample consisted of PBMCs. The receptors stem from a man in his late teens or twenties in good health and CMV-seropositive.

The chain uses TRBV27 and TRBJ2-1, with D uncertain. The V end was cut by 3 bases, the J end by 2 bases, with 14 bases between. The CDR3 has 16 amino acids. The V gene's germline CDR1 is MNHEY and CDR2 SMNVEV (reference sequence). CDR3 bases: TGTGCCAGCAGTTTCTTTCCGGGTCCCACCTACAATGAGCAGTTCTTC. Its protein is CASSFFPGPTYNEQFF.

The chain has TRBV18 and TRBJ1-5, with TRBD1 matching over 9 bases. The CDR3 loop spans 14 amino acids. After removal of 5 bases from V and 7 bases from J, the junction contained 6 bases not matched to a gene. CDR1 KGHSH and CDR2 LQKENI come from the germline V gene. The CDR3 DNA reads as TGTGCCAGCTCATCGGACAGGGGAGAACAGCCCCAGCATTTT. As protein: CASSSDRGEQPQHF.

This chain joins TRBV10-1 and TRBJ2-3; 7 nucleotides line up with TRBD1. This CDR3 comprises 13 residues. V lost 5 bases to trimming and J lost 4 bases; unmatched junction nucleotides: 3. CDR1 and CDR2 (germline): WNHNN, SYGVQD (reference sequence). The CDR3 sequence is CASSPGQPDTQYF. For the CDR3, the DNA is TGCGCCAGCAGTCCGGGACAGCCAGATACGCAGTATTTT.

The chain carries TRBV10-2 and TRBJ2-7, with D possibly being TRBD2 (6 bases). The germline gives CDR1 WSHSY, CDR2 SAAADI. Trimming left V 7 bases short and J 4 bases short, with 14 bases between. The CDR3 loop spans 13 amino acids. CDR3 sequence: CASTDAGPYEQYF. The CDR3 DNA reads as TGCGCCAGCACCGACGCGGGGCCGTACGAGCAGTACTTC.

V is TRBV28 and J is TRBJ2-7, with a tentative D call TRBD1 (6 bases). The CDR3 spans 13 residues. Germline V gene lookup returns CDR1 MDHEN and CDR2 SYDVKM. Trimming took 7 bases from V and 6 from J, leaving 16 bases between them. The CDR3 region is CASILGGAAEQYF. The DNA of the CDR3 is TGTGCCAGCATACTAGGGGGAGCAGCCGAGCAGTACTTC.

The chain couples TRBV6-1 to TRBJ1-5, with 10 bases that match TRBD1. V lost 7 bases, J lost 3 bases, and 6 bases stayed unmatched. CDR3 length: 15 amino acids. Germline-derived CDR1 and CDR2 are MNHNS and SASEGT. The CDR3 is CASKDRGLLNQPQHF. The CDR3 DNA reads as TGTGCCAGCAAAGACAGGGGGCTCCTCAATCAGCCCCAGCATTTT.

The chain recombines TRBV10-3 with TRBJ2-5; no clear D. The CDR3 spans 13 residues. CDR1 and CDR2 (germline): ENHRY, SYGVKD. V shed 3 bases and J shed 1 base, with 6 bases lying between them. The CDR3 coding sequence is TGTGCCATCAGTGACCACAGCCAAGAGACCCAGTACTTC. Amino acid sequence: CAISDHSQETQYF.

This rearrangement joins TRBV28 to TRBJ1-2, with TRBD1 matching 10 bases. This CDR3 contains 17 residues. V dropped 4 bases and J dropped 3; count of bases not matched to a gene: 11. CDR1 is MDHEN, CDR2 SYDVKM, per germline. CDR3 coding DNA: TGTGCCAGCAGTTCGCTTGGGACAGGGGAAATTGACTATGGCTACACCTTC. It translates to CASSSLGTGEIDYGYTF.

The chain links TRBV28 to TRBJ1-2, with TRBD1 identical over 8 bases. The germline gives CDR1 MDHEN, CDR2 SYDVKM. The CDR3 spans 13 residues. With 7 bases clipped from V and 8 bases from J, the junction kept 9 bases outside the gene matches. The CDR3 region has the DNA TGTGCCAGCAACGAGGACAGGGAATGGGGCTACACCTTC. Translation: CASNEDREWGYTF.

The chain employs TRBV30 and TRBJ2-3; the match to TRBD2 covers 13 bases. The trim removed 1 base at V and 4 bases at J, leaving 8 bases unmatched. The CDR3 loop spans 17 amino acids. Germline-derived CDR1 and CDR2 are GTSNPN and SVGIG (reference sequence). The CDR3 here is CAWSAHLLAGGPDTQYF. The CDR3 bases are TGTGCCTGGAGTGCCCACCTACTAGCGGGAGGGCCAGATACGCAGTATTTT.

The V gene is TRBV28, the J gene TRBJ1-1, with D uncertain. The V gene lost 2 bases and the J gene lost 3 bases, with 16 bases spanning the gap. Per the germline V gene, CDR1 is MDHEN and CDR2 is SYDVKM. The CDR3 contains 16 residues. The CDR3: CASSLIPPPGHTEAFF. The CDR3 region has the DNA TGTGCCAGCAGTTTAATCCCCCCCCCGGGTCACACTGAAGCTTTCTTT. The whole variable domain, remainder taken from reference TRBV28 and TRBJ1-1, is DVKVTQSSRYLVKRTGEKVFLECVQDMDHENMFWYRQDPGLGLRLIYFSYDVKMKEKGDIPEGYSVSREKKERFSLILESASTNQTSMYLCASSLIPPPGHTEAFFGQGTRLTVV.

The rearrangement uses TRBV30 and TRBJ2-5, with D maybe TRBD2 (6 bases). Germline-derived CDR1 and CDR2 are GTSNPN and SVGIG (reference sequence). The CDR3 runs 14 residues. V dropped 5 bases and J dropped 7 bases, with 20 bases sitting between them. The CDR3 here is CAWVVGGGFGTQYF. CDR3 nucleotides: TGTGCCTGGGTGGTTGGGGGAGGATTCGGGACCCAGTACTTC.

The chain carries TRBV9 and TRBJ2-7; 10 bases agree with TRBD1. V shed 3 bases, J shed 5 bases, and the junction held 8 bases outside the gene matches. The germline V gene encodes CDR1 SGDLS and CDR2 YYNGEE. CDR3 length equals 15 residues. The CDR3: CASSAPGQGSNEQYF. The CDR3 DNA sequence: TGTGCCAGCAGCGCACCGGGACAGGGGTCCAACGAGCAGTACTTC.

The genes are TRBV5-6 and TRBJ2-7; 8 bases map to TRBD1. V was clipped by 4 bases and J by 5 bases; unmatched bases: 8. The CDR3 consists of 14 residues. CDR1 and CDR2 from the germline V gene are SGHDT and YYEEEE. The chain's CDR3 is CASSSSDRDDEQYF. CDR3 DNA sequence: TGTGCCAGCAGCAGCTCGGACAGGGATGACGAGCAGTACTTC.

The chain carries TRBV5-4 and TRBJ2-7, with a possible D match to TRBD2 (6 bases). V gave up 4 bases and J gave up 0 bases, with 14 bases separating them. The CDR3 is 15 residues long. From germline, CDR1 is SGHNT and CDR2 YYREEE (reference sequence). The CDR3 sequence is CASSQGTGSSYEQYF. The CDR3, as DNA: TGTGCCAGCAGCCAAGGGACTGGGAGCTCCTACGAGCAGTACTTC.

This rearrangement joins TRBV4-2 to TRBJ1-3; 9 bases line up with TRBD1. Unmatched junction bases numbered 4, after V lost 0 bases and J lost 4 bases. Germline CDR1 is LGHNA and CDR2 is YNFKEQ. The CDR3 spans 16 residues. The CDR3 is CASSQEGTGRGNTIYF. The DNA of the CDR3 is TGTGCCAGCAGCCAAGAGGGGACAGGGAGAGGAAACACCATATATTTT.

CDR3 in amino acids: CASSGRGNEQYF. CDR3 DNA: TGTGCCAGTAGTGGCAGGGGAAACGAGCAGTACTTC. V usage is TRBV19 and J usage is TRBJ2-7, with TRBD1 as a possible D gene (6 bases). Germline CDR1 and CDR2: LNHDA and SQIVND (reference sequence). V dropped 5 bases and J dropped 5 bases, with 10 bases sitting between them. The length of the CDR3 is 12 residues.

The chain is built from TRBV10-3 and TRBJ2-1, with 8 bases matching TRBD2. The V segment lost 10 bases and the J segment 0 bases; nucleotides outside the gene matches: 5. Per the germline V gene, CDR1 is ENHRY and CDR2 is SYGVKD. This CDR3 has 14 amino acids. Here the CDR3 DNA reads TGTGCCACCGGTACTAGCGGCTCCTACAATGAGCAGTTCTTC. This encodes CATGTSGSYNEQFF.